This T cell receptor (beta chain) was captured by sequencing in a study of T cell responses to AZD1222 COVID-19 vaccine. Clones were sequenced by immunoSEQ multiplex PCR, and TCRdb holds only the in-frame ones, with some missing. This table holds 190,000 or so clones, about 93% found once. The specimen was peripheral blood, collected 28 days after the second AZD1222 dose. This TCR was sampled from an adult who received the AZD1222 COVID-19 vaccine.

The CDR3 DNA is TGTGCCAGCAGTTACCGCGGGGGGGCTTTCTTT. It codes for CASSYRGGAFF. The chain employs TRBV6-5 and TRBJ1-1, with a tentative D call TRBD1 (5 bases). Germline CDR1 is MNHEY and CDR2 is SVGAGI. CDR3 length: 11 residues. Deletions cut 2 bases from V and 11 bases from J, with 9 bases between.